The entry below describes one T cell receptor (beta chain). Antigen specificity is unknown. Vbeta (60) and Jbeta (13) primers were used in the PCR. The method was immunoSEQ multiplex PCR; TCRdb's version includes in-frame clones alone and lacks a portion of them. The table records approximately 130,000 clones, approximately 85% of them present only once. This entry is derived from a study of cytomegalovirus exposure and HLA in healthy donors. General study points: DRB1 showed the most TCR associations and HLA-C the fewest in a later analysis, as rates varied by HLA locus. Some TCR beta chains (164 of them) were listed as cytomegalovirus-associated. Reports state that TCR beta sequences accurately predicted most subjects' HLA-A and HLA-B alleles. The productive fraction for most TCR beta V segments was about 87% or about 30% in an earlier analysis.

The sequence derives from a woman in her twenties or thirties in good health and CMV-seropositive. The sequenced material came from PBMCs.

DNA of the CDR3: TGTGCCAGCAGCTTAGAGGGGACAGGAAATTCACCCCTCCACTTT. Translating gives CASSLEGTGNSPLHF. J is TRBJ1-6 and V is TRBV7-9; 8 bases align to TRBD1. Germline-derived CDR1 and CDR2 are SEHNR and FQNEAQ (reference sequence). The V gene end was trimmed by 1 base and the J gene end by 7 bases; junction bases not matched to a gene: 3. The CDR3 runs to 15 residues.